This TCR beta chain originates from a study of T cells in Graves' hyperthyroidism and ophthalmopathy. CDR1 is SNHLY, CDR2 FYNNEI, per germline. J gave up 8 bases and V 5 bases, and 7 bases lay outside the gene matches. CDR3 size: 15 residues. The TCR beta CDR3 regions underwent amplification using RNA transcripts as the source. A first-round RT-PCR of the TCR CDR3 used the HTBI primer set. TCRdb analysed the multiplex PCR reads with MiXCR anew, one entry per CDR3 protein. The data contain 450,000 to 600,000 distinct CDR3 sequences, about 20% of them seen just once; the ten biggest clones take up less than 55%.

This clonotype originated in a man aged 35 to 55 with Graves' ophthalmopathy. The rearrangement uses TRBV2 and TRBJ2-2, with 11 bases aligning to TRBD1. The material sequenced was blood. CDR3 protein: CASSRTGGVGGELFF. DNA for the CDR3: TGTGCCAGCAGTCGGACAGGGGGCGTTGGTGGGGAGCTGTTTTTT.